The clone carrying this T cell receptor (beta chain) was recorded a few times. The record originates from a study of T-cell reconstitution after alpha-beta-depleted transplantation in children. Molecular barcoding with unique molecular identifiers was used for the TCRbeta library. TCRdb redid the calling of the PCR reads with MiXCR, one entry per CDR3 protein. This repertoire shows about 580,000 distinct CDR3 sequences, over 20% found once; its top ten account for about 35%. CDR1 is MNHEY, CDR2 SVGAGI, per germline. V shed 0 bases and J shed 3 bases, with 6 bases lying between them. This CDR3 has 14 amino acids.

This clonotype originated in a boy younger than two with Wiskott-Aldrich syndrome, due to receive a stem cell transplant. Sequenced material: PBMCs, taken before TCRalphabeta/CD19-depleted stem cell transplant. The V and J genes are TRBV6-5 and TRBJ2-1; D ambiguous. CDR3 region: CASSYSGNYNEQFF. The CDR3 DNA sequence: TGTGCCAGCAGTTACTCAGGTAACTACAATGAGCAGTTCTTC.